This is a list of T cell receptor beta chains from one sample in a study of blood T cell repertoires in COVID-19. TCRdb's copy holds only in-frame clones and misses some; the assay was immunoSEQ multiplex PCR. The sample holds about 95,000 clones, roughly four fifths seen once. Sample: peripheral blood. The source is a human donor in a cohort sampled during active COVID-19. Both conserved end residues are part of each CDR3. Fields, in order: clone size, J gene, V gene, CDR3 length, D gene, CDR3 protein, CDR3 DNA. The D gene is left open where the match is weak. Clone size is shown for a subset of rows, as once, few, many or a class of expanded clone.

size: few
J: TRBJ2-2
V: TRBV25-1
length: 15
D: NA
CDR3: CASRPSGIRTGELFF
DNA: TGTGCCAGCAGGCCCTCCGGGATCCGGACCGGGGAGCTGTTTTTT

size: NA
J: TRBJ2-3
V: TRBV19
length: 15
D: TRBD2
CDR3: CASTPRLAATDTQYF
DNA: TGTGCCAGTACCCCAAGACTAGCGGCAACAGATACGCAGTATTTT

size: NA
J: TRBJ2-7
V: TRBV23-1
length: 15
D: NA
CDR3: CASSQSIEGCSEQYF
DNA: TGCGCCAGCAGTCAATCGATTGAGGGTTGCAGCGAGCAGTACTTC

size: NA
J: TRBJ1-4
V: TRBV4-3
length: 16
D: NA
CDR3: CASSELGSATNEKLFF
DNA: TGCGCCAGCAGCGAATTGGGGAGTGCAACTAATGAAAAACTGTTTTTT

size: NA
J: TRBJ1-2
V: TRBV4-3
length: 14
D: TRBD1
CDR3: CASSQTTGGDGYTF
DNA: TGCGCCAGCAGCCAAACTACAGGGGGCGATGGCTACACCTTC

size: NA
J: TRBJ1-2
V: TRBV2
length: 13
D: NA
CDR3: CASHPSRDYGYTF
DNA: TGTGCCAGCCACCCGAGCCGGGACTATGGCTACACCTTC

size: NA
J: TRBJ1-2
V: TRBV9
length: 14
D: NA
CDR3: CASSAYVTGYGYTF
DNA: TGTGCCAGCAGCGCCTACGTGACAGGCTATGGCTACACCTTC

size: NA
J: TRBJ2-3
V: TRBV11-3
length: 13
D: TRBD1
CDR3: CASRGQGTDTQYF
DNA: TGTGCCAGCAGAGGACAGGGCACAGATACGCAGTATTTT

size: NA
J: TRBJ2-3
V: TRBV7-9
length: 16
D: TRBD1
CDR3: CASRGSRTGPTDTQYF
DNA: TGTGCCAGCCGCGGGTCCCGGACAGGGCCAACAGATACGCAGTATTTT

size: NA
J: TRBJ2-5
V: TRBV9
length: 16
D: TRBD2
CDR3: CASSVGLAGVAETQYF
DNA: TGTGCCAGCAGCGTAGGACTAGCGGGAGTAGCAGAGACCCAGTACTTC

size: NA
J: TRBJ2-6
V: TRBV19
length: 17
D: TRBD1
CDR3: CASSIGTGFSGANVLTF
DNA: TGTGCCAGTAGTATCGGGACAGGTTTCTCTGGGGCCAACGTCCTGACTTTC

size: NA
J: TRBJ2-1
V: TRBV6-5
length: 15
D: TRBD2
CDR3: CASRRRTSGSNEQFF
DNA: TGTGCCAGCAGACGTCGGACTAGCGGGAGTAATGAGCAGTTCTTC

size: NA
J: TRBJ2-3
V: TRBV11-2
length: 15
D: NA
CDR3: CASSLRQANTDTQYF
DNA: TGTGCCAGCAGCTTAAGACAGGCTAACACAGATACGCAGTATTTT

size: NA
J: TRBJ2-7
V: TRBV7-9
length: 17
D: TRBD1
CDR3: CASSSRPGQGGTYEQYF
DNA: TGTGCCAGCAGCTCCCGACCCGGACAGGGCGGGACCTACGAGCAGTACTTC

size: once
J: TRBJ1-6
V: TRBV2
length: 13
D: NA
CDR3: CASNRDYNSPLHF
DNA: TGTGCCAGCAACCGGGACTATAATTCACCCCTCCACTTT

size: NA
J: TRBJ1-5
V: TRBV9
length: 16
D: TRBD1
CDR3: CASSVDDRVRGQPQHF
DNA: TGTGCCAGCAGCGTAGATGACAGGGTGAGGGGGCAGCCCCAGCATTTT

size: many
J: TRBJ2-7
V: TRBV19
length: 16
D: TRBD1
CDR3: CASSMRVGQGAYEQYF
DNA: TGTGCCAGTAGTATGAGAGTGGGACAGGGCGCCTACGAGCAGTACTTC

size: NA
J: TRBJ2-5
V: TRBV5-1
length: 15
D: TRBD2
CDR3: CASSPGTRTQETQYF
DNA: TGCGCCAGCAGCCCCGGGACTAGGACCCAAGAGACCCAGTACTTC

size: NA
J: TRBJ2-3
V: TRBV12-5
length: 19
D: NA
CDR3: CASGLVPGFGLFRPDTQYF
DNA: TGTGCTAGTGGTTTGGTACCGGGTTTCGGACTATTCCGGCCAGATACGCAGTATTTT

size: NA
J: TRBJ2-1
V: TRBV15
length: 15
D: TRBD2
CDR3: CATSRSGASYNEQFF
DNA: TGTGCCACCAGCAGAAGCGGGGCCTCCTACAATGAGCAGTTCTTC

size: few
J: TRBJ1-6
V: TRBV19
length: 16
D: TRBD1
CDR3: CASKQSPGQGYSPLHF
DNA: TGTGCCAGTAAACAAAGTCCGGGACAGGGGTATTCACCCCTCCACTTT

size: NA
J: TRBJ1-1
V: TRBV14
length: 17
D: NA
CDR3: CASSQDPAGTFNTEAFF
DNA: TGTGCCAGCAGCCAAGATCCCGCAGGAACCTTCAACACTGAAGCTTTCTTT

size: NA
J: TRBJ1-1
V: TRBV21-1
length: 16
D: NA
CDR3: CASPSERGWVNTEAFF
DNA: TGTGCCAGCCCCTCCGAAAGGGGTTGGGTGAACACTGAAGCTTTCTTT

size: once
J: TRBJ2-4
V: TRBV5-8
length: 17
D: TRBD1
CDR3: CASSAFGDPGGLDIQYF
DNA: TGTGCCAGCAGCGCGTTCGGGGATCCAGGGGGCCTGGACATTCAGTACTTC

size: NA
J: TRBJ1-2
V: TRBV3-1/TRBV3-2
length: 19
D: NA
CDR3: CASSQDLGGTGTFDYGYTF
DNA: TGTGCCAGCAGCCAAGATCTGGGCGGGACGGGGACTTTCGACTATGGCTACACCTTC

size: NA
J: TRBJ1-2
V: TRBV7-2
length: 11
D: TRBD1
CDR3: CASSRQGGYTF
DNA: TGTGCCAGCAGCAGACAGGGGGGCTACACCTTC

size: NA
J: TRBJ2-1
V: TRBV6-5
length: 13
D: NA
CDR3: CASSYSMRNEQFF
DNA: TGTGCCAGCAGTTACTCGATGCGCAATGAGCAGTTCTTC

size: NA
J: TRBJ1-3
V: TRBV7-9
length: 14
D: TRBD1
CDR3: CASSRQGAWDTIYF
DNA: TGTGCCAGCAGCCGACAGGGGGCCTGGGACACCATATATTTT

size: NA
J: TRBJ1-3
V: TRBV9
length: 15
D: TRBD1
CDR3: CASNPDRGSGNTIYF
DNA: TGTGCCAGCAACCCTGACAGGGGCTCTGGAAACACCATATATTTT

size: NA
J: TRBJ2-7
V: TRBV20-1
length: 11
D: NA
CDR3: CSAIVRYEQYF
DNA: TGCAGTGCTATAGTCCGCTACGAGCAGTACTTC

size: NA
J: TRBJ2-4
V: TRBV6-5
length: 15
D: TRBD2
CDR3: CASSLSGRGRNIQYF
DNA: TGTGCCAGCAGTCTGAGCGGGAGGGGTAGAAACATTCAGTACTTC

size: NA
J: TRBJ1-5
V: TRBV3-1/TRBV3-2
length: 20
D: TRBD1
CDR3: CASRKGEEQGVPYSNQPQHF
DNA: TGTGCCAGCAGGAAAGGAGAGGAACAGGGGGTGCCCTATAGCAATCAGCCCCAGCATTTT

size: once
J: TRBJ1-1
V: TRBV19
length: 13
D: NA
CDR3: CATRWALNTEAFF
DNA: TGTGCCACCCGCTGGGCCCTGAACACTGAAGCTTTCTTT

size: NA
J: TRBJ2-3
V: TRBV5-1
length: 15
D: TRBD2
CDR3: CASSFVAGGADTQYF
DNA: TGCGCCAGCAGCTTCGTAGCGGGAGGGGCAGATACGCAGTATTTT

size: NA
J: TRBJ2-3
V: TRBV6-5
length: 12
D: NA
CDR3: CATLVGTDTQYF
DNA: TGTGCCACCCTAGTGGGCACAGATACGCAGTATTTT

size: few
J: TRBJ2-2
V: TRBV11-2
length: 15
D: TRBD2
CDR3: CASSLEGLVAGELFF
DNA: TGTGCCAGCAGCTTAGAGGGACTAGTGGCCGGGGAGCTGTTTTTT